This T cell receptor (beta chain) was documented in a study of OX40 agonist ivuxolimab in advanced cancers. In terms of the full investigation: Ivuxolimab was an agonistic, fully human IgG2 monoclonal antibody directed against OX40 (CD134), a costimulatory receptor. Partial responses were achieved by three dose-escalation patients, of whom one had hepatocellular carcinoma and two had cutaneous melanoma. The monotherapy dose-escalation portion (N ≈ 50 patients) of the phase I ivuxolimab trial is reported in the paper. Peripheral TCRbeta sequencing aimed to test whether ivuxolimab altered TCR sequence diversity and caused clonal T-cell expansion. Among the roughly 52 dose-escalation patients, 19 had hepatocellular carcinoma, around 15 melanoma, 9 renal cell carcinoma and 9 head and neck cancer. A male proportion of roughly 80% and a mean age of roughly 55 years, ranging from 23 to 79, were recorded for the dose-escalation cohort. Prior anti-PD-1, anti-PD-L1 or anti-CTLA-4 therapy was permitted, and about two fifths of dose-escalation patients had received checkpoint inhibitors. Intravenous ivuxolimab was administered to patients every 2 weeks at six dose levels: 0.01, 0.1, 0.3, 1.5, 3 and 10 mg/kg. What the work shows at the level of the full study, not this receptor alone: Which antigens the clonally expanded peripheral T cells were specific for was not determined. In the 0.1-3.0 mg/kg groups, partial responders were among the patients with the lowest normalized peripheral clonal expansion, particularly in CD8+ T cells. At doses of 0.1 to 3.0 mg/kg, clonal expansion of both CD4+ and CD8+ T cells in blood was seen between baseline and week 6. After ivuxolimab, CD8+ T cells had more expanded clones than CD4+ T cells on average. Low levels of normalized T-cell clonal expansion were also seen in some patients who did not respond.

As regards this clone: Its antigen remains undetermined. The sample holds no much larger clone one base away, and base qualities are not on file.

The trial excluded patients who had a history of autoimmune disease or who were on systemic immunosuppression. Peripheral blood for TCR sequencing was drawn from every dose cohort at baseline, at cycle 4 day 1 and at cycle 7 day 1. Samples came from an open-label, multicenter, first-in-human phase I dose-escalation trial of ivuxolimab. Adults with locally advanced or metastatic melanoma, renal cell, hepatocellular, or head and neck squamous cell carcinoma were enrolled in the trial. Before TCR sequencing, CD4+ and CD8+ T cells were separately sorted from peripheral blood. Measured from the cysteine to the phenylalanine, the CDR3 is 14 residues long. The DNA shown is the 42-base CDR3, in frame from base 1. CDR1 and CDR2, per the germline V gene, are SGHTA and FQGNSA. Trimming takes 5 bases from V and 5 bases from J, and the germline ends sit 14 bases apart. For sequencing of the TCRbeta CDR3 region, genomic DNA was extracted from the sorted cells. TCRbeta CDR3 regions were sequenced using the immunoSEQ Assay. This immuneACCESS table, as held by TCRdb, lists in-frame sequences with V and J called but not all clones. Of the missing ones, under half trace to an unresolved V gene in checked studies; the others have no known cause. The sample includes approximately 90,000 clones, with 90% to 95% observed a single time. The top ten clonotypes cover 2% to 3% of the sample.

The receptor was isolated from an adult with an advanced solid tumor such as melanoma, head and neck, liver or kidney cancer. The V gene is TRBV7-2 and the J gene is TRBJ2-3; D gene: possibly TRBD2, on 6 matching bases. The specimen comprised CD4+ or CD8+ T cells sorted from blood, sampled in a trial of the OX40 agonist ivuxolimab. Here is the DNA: TGTGCCAGCAGCCGGGACTCGAGTCTAGATACGCAGTATTTT. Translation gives CASSRDSSLDTQYF.